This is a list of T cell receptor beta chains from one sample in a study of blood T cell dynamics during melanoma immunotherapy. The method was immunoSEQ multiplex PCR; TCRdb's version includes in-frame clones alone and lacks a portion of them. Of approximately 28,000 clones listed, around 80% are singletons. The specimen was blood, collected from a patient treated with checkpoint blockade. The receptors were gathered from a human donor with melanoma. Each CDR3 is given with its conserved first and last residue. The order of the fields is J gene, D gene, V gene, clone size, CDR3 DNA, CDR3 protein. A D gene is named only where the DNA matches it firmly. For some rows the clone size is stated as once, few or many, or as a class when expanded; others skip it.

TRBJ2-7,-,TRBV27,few,TGTGCCAGCAAACTCGGCACAACCTCCTACGAGCAGTACTTC,CASKLGTTSYEQYF
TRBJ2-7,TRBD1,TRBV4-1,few,TGCGCCAGCAGCCACTTACAGGGGGCGGCATACGAGCAGTACTTC,CASSHLQGAAYEQYF
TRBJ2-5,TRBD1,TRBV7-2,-,TGTGCCAGCAGCTTTACTCCGGGACAGGGAGAGACCCAGTACTTC,CASSFTPGQGETQYF
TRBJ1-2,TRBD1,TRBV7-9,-,TGTGCCAGCAGCTTAGGGTGGGACAGGGCTAACTATGGCTACACCTTC,CASSLGWDRANYGYTF
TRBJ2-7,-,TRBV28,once,TGTGCCAGCAGGGTTTTCGGGGGCGCGAACTACGAGCAGTACTTC,CASRVFGGANYEQYF
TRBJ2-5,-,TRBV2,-,TGTGCCAGCAGTGAATTCTCAGGGCCACAAGAGACCCAGTACTTC,CASSEFSGPQETQYF
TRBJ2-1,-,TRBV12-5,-,TGTGCTAGTGGTTTGGACAGGGTGGATTACTACAATGAGCAGTTCTTC,CASGLDRVDYYNEQFF
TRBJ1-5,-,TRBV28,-,TGTGCCAGCAGTCCCGTGGTAGCTCAGCCCCAGCATTTT,CASSPVVAQPQHF
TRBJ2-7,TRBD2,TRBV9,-,TGTGCCAGCAGCGTAGAGGGCGGGAGCGCCTACGAGCAGTACTTC,CASSVEGGSAYEQYF
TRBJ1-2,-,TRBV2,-,TGTGCCAGCAGTGTGGCCAGGGACTCTTTTGGCTACACCTTC,CASSVARDSFGYTF
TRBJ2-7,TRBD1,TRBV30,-,TGTGCCTGGAGTGTAGCAGGGGGCGAGCAGTACTTC,CAWSVAGGEQYF
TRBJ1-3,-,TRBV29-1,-,TGCAGCGCCATCTCTGGAAACACCATATATTTT,CSAISGNTIYF
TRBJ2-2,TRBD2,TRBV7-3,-,TGTGCCAGCAGCCCCGGGACTAGCGGGGGCACCGGGGAGCTGTTTTTT,CASSPGTSGGTGELFF
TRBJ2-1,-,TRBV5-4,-,TGTGCCAGCAGCTTGGATTCATGGGGGACCTCCAATGAGCAGTTCTTC,CASSLDSWGTSNEQFF
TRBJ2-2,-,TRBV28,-,TGTGCCAGCAGTCAAACCATCTTGGCCGGGGAGCTGTTTTTT,CASSQTILAGELFF
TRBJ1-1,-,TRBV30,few,TGTGCCTGGAGTGTACGGAGTCCCGAAGCTTTCTTT,CAWSVRSPEAFF
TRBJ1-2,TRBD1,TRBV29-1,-,TGCAGCGTTGGGGGGACAGGGGATGGCTACACCTTC,CSVGGTGDGYTF
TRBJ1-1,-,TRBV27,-,TGTGCCAGCAGTTTAGCCCCAGGGAACACTGAAGCTTTCTTT,CASSLAPGNTEAFF
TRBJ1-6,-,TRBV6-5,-,TGTGCCAGCAGTTCGCGGGACTTTGATAATTCACCCCTCCACTTT,CASSSRDFDNSPLHF
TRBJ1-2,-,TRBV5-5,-,TGTGCCAGCAGCTTGGGTTTCATGGGTTCCTATGGCTACACCTTC,CASSLGFMGSYGYTF
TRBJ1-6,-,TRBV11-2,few,TGTGCCAGCAGCTTTGGGTGGGGGGATTCACCCCTCCACTTT,CASSFGWGDSPLHF
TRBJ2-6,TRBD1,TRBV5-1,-,TGCGCCAGCAGCGCCACAGGGGCTGGGGCCAACGTCCTGACTTTC,CASSATGAGANVLTF
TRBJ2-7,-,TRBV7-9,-,TGTGCCAGCAGCTTAACGTTGGATTACGAGCAGTACTTC,CASSLTLDYEQYF
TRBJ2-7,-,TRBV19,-,TGTGCCAGTAGTCGGGGCGGAAGCGGGCTCTACGAGCAGTACTTC,CASSRGGSGLYEQYF
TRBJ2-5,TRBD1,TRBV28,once,TGTGCCAGCAGGTCGGGACAGAGGAAAGAGACCCAGTACTTC,CASRSGQRKETQYF
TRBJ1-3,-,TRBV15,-,TGTGCCACCAGCGGCTCCGGGGCTAGCACCATATATTTT,CATSGSGASTIYF
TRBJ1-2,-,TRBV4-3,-,TGCGCCAGCAGCCAAGGCCGCACAGGGAACTATGGCTACACCTTC,CASSQGRTGNYGYTF
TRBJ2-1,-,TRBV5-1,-,TGCGCCAGCAGCTTGGGACAAGCAAGCTCCTACAATGAGCAGTTCTTC,CASSLGQASSYNEQFF
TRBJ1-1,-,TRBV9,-,TGTGCCAGCAGCGTAGAACCGGGGGGGGCGATGAACACTGAAGCTTTCTTT,CASSVEPGGAMNTEAFF
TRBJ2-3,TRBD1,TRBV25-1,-,TGTGCCAGCAGTGAATTCTCCGGGACAGGGTTCACAGATACGCAGTATTTT,CASSEFSGTGFTDTQYF
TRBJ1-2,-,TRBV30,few,TGTGCCTGGAGCGCACGTCGGGAGGGATATGGCTACACCTTC,CAWSARREGYGYTF
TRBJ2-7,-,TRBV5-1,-,TGCGCCAGCAGCTTGCGTTCCCGGGATAGAGCGGACGAGCAGTACTTC,CASSLRSRDRADEQYF
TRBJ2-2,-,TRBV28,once,TGTGCCAGCAGCCCCTTATTAATTGGGGAGCTGTTTTTT,CASSPLLIGELFF